This T cell receptor beta chain was captured by sequencing in a study of radiotherapy plus CTLA-4 blockade in lung cancer. Per the germline V gene, CDR1 is MDHEN and CDR2 is SYDVKM. V lost 6 bases, J lost 9 bases, and 15 bases lay in between. The CDR3 is 13 residues long. Generated by immunoSEQ multiplex PCR, the TCRdb table keeps only in-frame clones and is missing some. The data show 78,000 or so clones, more than 75% seen once. The sample was peripheral blood, taken from a patient treated with radiotherapy plus ipilimumab. The TCR comes from a human donor with non-small cell lung cancer who had stable disease on radiotherapy plus ipilimumab. The rearrangement links TRBV28 to TRBJ2-1; D uncertain. The DNA of the CDR3 is TGTGCCAGCAGCGGAATTTCGGGTGGTGAGCAGTTCTTC. Protein product: CASSGISGGEQFF.